These 6 T cell receptor beta chains were all obtained from the same sample, sequenced in a study of blood T cell repertoires in COVID-19. The method was immunoSEQ multiplex PCR; TCRdb's version includes in-frame clones alone and lacks a portion of them. The sample holds approximately 200,000 clones, under 90% seen once. Sequenced material: peripheral blood. The receptors shown here come from a person aged 65 to 79 with COVID-19, enrolled during active disease.

This clone was found a few times. The V call is TRBV4-1, the J call TRBJ2-7, with TRBD2 as a possible D gene (5 bases). Per the germline V gene, CDR1 is MGHRA and CDR2 is YSYEKL. The CDR3 has 13 amino acids. V was pared by 6 bases and J by 3 bases, with 12 bases between. The chain's CDR3 is CASSLGLRYEQYF. Written as DNA, the CDR3 is TGCGCCAGCAGTCTTGGACTCCGCTACGAGCAGTACTTC.

This clone came up a few times. The V gene is TRBV5-1, the J gene TRBJ1-2; tentative D call: TRBD1 (5 bases). This CDR3 contains 13 residues. CDR1 and CDR2 (germline): SGHRS, YFSETQ. Deletions cut 4 bases from V and 7 bases from J, with 14 bases between. The CDR3 sequence: CASSEQGSSGYTF. In DNA, the CDR3 is TGCGCCAGCAGCGAGCAGGGCTCGAGTGGCTACACCTTC. The full variable domain, in which reference TRBV5-1 and TRBJ1-2 provide the parts outside the CDR3, is KAGVTQTPRYLIKTRGQQVTLSCSPISGHRSVSWYQQTPGQGLQFLFEYFSETQRNKGNFPGRFSGRQFSNSRSEMNVSTLELGDSALYLCASSEQGSSGYTFGSGTRLTVV.

This clone was detected a few times. The junction departs from germline at one end; a sequencing error may be responsible. The chain recombines TRBV28 with TRBJ1-3, with D possibly matching TRBD1 (5 bases). Germline CDR1 is MDHEN and CDR2 is SYDVKM. This CDR3 spans 11 amino acids. In nucleotides, the CDR3 is TGTGCCAGCAGTCAGGGCTTCCACTGGGATTTT. Encoded protein: CASSQGFHWDF.

This sequence joins TRBV19 and TRBJ1-5; D gene uncertain. CDR1 and CDR2 from the germline V gene are LNHDA and SQIVND (reference sequence). V lost 3 bases and J 4 bases, leaving 13 bases between the germline ends. The CDR3 spans 15 residues. CDR3 loop: CASSITSGGNQPQHF. Written as DNA, the CDR3 is TGTGCCAGTAGTATCACCTCAGGTGGAAATCAGCCCCAGCATTTT.

The genes are TRBV5-5 and TRBJ1-5; 8 nucleotides match TRBD1. The CDR3 has 17 amino acids. V shed 3 bases, J shed 6 bases, and the junction held 14 bases outside the gene matches. The V gene's germline CDR1 is SGHKS and CDR2 YYEKEE (reference sequence). CDR3 region: CASSWASGQGASQPQHF. The CDR3 DNA follows: TGTGCCAGCAGCTGGGCCTCCGGGCAGGGGGCGAGTCAGCCCCAGCATTTT.

This clone showed up just once. The rearrangement links TRBV15 to TRBJ2-7, with 11 bases that match TRBD1. CDR1 is LNHNV and CDR2 is YYDKDF in the germline V gene (reference sequence). The CDR3 consists of 13 residues. Trimming at V came to 5 bases and at J to 3 bases, leaving 0 bases not matched to a gene. CDR3 residues: CATSGTGGYEQYF. CDR3 DNA sequence: TGTGCCACCAGCGGGACAGGGGGCTACGAGCAGTACTTC.